The sample holds one count of the clone carrying this T cell receptor (beta chain). The source of the sample is a study of lymphopenia after photon versus proton radiotherapy. The table came from immunoSEQ multiplex PCR; TCRdb's copy has only in-frame clones and leaves some out. The sample shows 65,000 to 85,000 clones, around 93% of them seen only once. The sample here was peripheral blood, taken from a patient treated with photon-based radiotherapy. The TCR originated in a woman in her 40s with cholangiocarcinoma.

CDR3 nucleotides: TGTGCCAGCAGTGAAGGACTCTCCTACGAGCAGTACTTC. As protein: CASSEGLSYEQYF. V is TRBV2 and J is TRBJ2-7, with D unclear. Germline assignment: CDR1 SNHLY and CDR2 FYNNEI. This CDR3 contains 13 residues. The V end lost 1 base, the J end lost 0 bases, and 4 bases lay between the germline ends.